Sequencing of this T cell receptor (beta chain) was carried out in a study of beta chain features in type 1 diabetes. Broader study findings: For type 1 diabetes patients, VDJ junctions showed fewer insertions and more deletions.

As regards this clone: Its antigen is not known.

Per donor, one heparinised blood draw averaged roughly 120 mL. All of the sorted populations showed purity greater than 95%. The investigators reverse transcribed all of the isolated RNA, so they sequenced expressed TCRB transcripts. For naive, central memory and regulatory T cell samples, reads averaged approximately 3.9 million. The protocol was immunoSEQ multiplex PCR, while the TCRdb copy is restricted to in-frame clones and leaves out a portion. The table has about 160,000 clones, over 7.5% seen once. The sequenced sample was central memory CD4+ T cells from blood. The clonotype comes from a young woman in good health.

This CDR3 is CASSPPGGTNEKLFF. CDR3 bases: TGTGCCAGCAGTCCTCCGGGGGGAACTAATGAAAAACTGTTTTTT. The J gene is TRBJ1-4, the V gene TRBV6-5, with D possibly TRBD1 on 5 matching bases. Germline V CDR1 and CDR2: MNHEY, SVGAGI. Trimming stripped 5 bases from V and 1 base from J, with 11 bases between. The CDR3 is 15 amino acids.